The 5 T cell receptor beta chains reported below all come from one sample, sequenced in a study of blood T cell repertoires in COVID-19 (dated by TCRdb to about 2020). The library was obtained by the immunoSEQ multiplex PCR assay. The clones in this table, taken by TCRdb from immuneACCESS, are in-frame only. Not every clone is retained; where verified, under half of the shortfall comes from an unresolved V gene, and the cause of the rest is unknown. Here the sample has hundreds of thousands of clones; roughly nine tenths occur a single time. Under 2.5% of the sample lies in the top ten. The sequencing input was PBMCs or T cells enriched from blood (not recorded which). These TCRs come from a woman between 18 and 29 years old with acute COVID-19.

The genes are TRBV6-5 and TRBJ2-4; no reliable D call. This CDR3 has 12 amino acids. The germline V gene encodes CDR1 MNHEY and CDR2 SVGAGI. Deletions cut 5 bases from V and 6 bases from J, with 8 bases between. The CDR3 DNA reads TGTGCCAGCAGTATTTCACTAAACATTCAGTACTTC. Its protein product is CASSISLNIQYF.

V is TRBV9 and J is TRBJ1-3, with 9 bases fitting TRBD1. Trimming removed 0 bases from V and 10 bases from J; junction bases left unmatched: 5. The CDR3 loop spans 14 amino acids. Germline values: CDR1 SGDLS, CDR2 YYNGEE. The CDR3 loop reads CASSVADRGETIYF. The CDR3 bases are TGTGCCAGCAGCGTAGCGGACAGGGGTGAGACCATATATTTT.

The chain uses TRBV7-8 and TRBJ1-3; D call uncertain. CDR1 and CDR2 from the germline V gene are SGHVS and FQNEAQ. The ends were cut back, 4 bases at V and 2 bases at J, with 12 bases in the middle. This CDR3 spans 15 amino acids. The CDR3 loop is CASSSRPYPGNTIYF. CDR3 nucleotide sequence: TGTGCCAGCAGCTCCAGGCCCTACCCTGGAAACACCATATATTTT.

As DNA, the CDR3 is TGTGCCAGCAGCACACAGGGGGCAGCTTACTATGGCTACACCTTC. Translated, it gives CASSTQGAAYYGYTF. The V and J genes are TRBV7-9 and TRBJ1-2; 9 bases are shared with TRBD1. Germline lookup yields CDR1 SEHNR and CDR2 FQNEAQ (reference sequence). With 5 bases clipped from V and 3 bases from J, the junction kept 7 bases outside the gene matches. The CDR3 has 15 residues.

The CDR3, as DNA: TGTGCCAGCAGTAATACGGACATCTCTGGAAACACCATATATTTT. Its translation: CASSNTDISGNTIYF. The V and J genes are TRBV6-6 and TRBJ1-3, with a weak D call TRBD1 (5 bases). The CDR3 consists of 15 residues. Germline V lookup: CDR1 MNHNY, CDR2 SVGAGI (reference sequence). Trimming removed 5 bases at V and 0 bases at J, with 11 bases between.